A single sample gave rise to the 21 T cell receptor beta chains below, sequenced in a study of CD8 T cells in Susac syndrome. Reverse transcription of roughly 0.5 to 1 ug RNA used random hexamers. TCRdb re-derived calls from the immunoSEQ multiplex PCR reads in MiXCR, one entry per CDR3 protein. The data show roughly 180,000 distinct CDR3 sequences, under 95% seen once. The sample consisted of CD4+ T cells from PBMCs. Receptor source: a human donor with multiple sclerosis.

J is TRBJ2-1 and V is TRBV2; D is uncertain. The CDR3 totals 15 residues. Germline loops: CDR1 SNHLY, CDR2 FYNNEI. The ends were cut back, 6 bases at V and 6 bases at J, with 18 bases in the middle. The CDR3 DNA reads TGTGCCAGCAGCCCCCGGAAAGGACGAGTCAATGAGCAGTTCTTC. This translates into CASSPRKGRVNEQFF.

V is TRBV7-2 and J is TRBJ2-5; D unresolved. V was shortened by 5 bases and J by 5 bases, with 15 bases between the two germline ends. The CDR3 extends over 14 amino acids. Germline assignment: CDR1 SGHTA and CDR2 FQGNSA. CDR3 sequence reads: CASSPTPNQETQYF. The CDR3 nucleotides are TGTGCCAGCAGCCCCACTCCAAATCAGGAGACCCAGTACTTC. Based on the CDR3 plus reference TRBV7-2 and TRBJ2-5, the full variable domain is GAGVSQSPSNKVTEKGKDVELRCDPISGHTALYWYRQSLGQGLEFLIYFQGNSAPDKSGLPSDRFSAERTGGSVSTLTIQRTQQEDSAVYLCASSPTPNQETQYFGPGTRLLVL.

The chain carries TRBV21-1 and TRBJ1-1; TRBD1 is the table's D call, not checked against the DNA. TRBV21-1 is labeled a pseudogene. The CDR3 consists of 14 residues. The CDR3 DNA reads TGTGCCAGCAGCAAGTCAGGGTGGCATGGTGAAGCTTTCTTT. This sequence encodes CASSKSGWHGEAFF.

The chain joins TRBV6-2 or TRBV6-3 to TRBJ2-7, with D unresolved. This CDR3 contains 15 residues. Trimming cost V 5 bases and J 3 bases, with 17 bases left between them. The germline CDR1 and CDR2 sequences are MNHEY and SVGEGT. As DNA, the CDR3 is TGTGCCAGCAGTCAGGAAAGGAACGGTGGCTACGAGCAGTACTTC. It is translated as CASSQERNGGYEQYF.

This clonotype appeared a few times. This chain uses TRBV30 with TRBJ2-5; D gene uncertain. The V end was cut by 0 bases, the J end by 5 bases, with 4 bases between. Germline V CDR1 and CDR2: GTSNPN, SVGIG (reference sequence). The CDR3 contains 11 residues. CDR3 sequence (DNA): TGTGCCTGGAGTGTTTCGGAGACCCAGTACTTC. Translation: CAWSVSETQYF.

This clonotype was found once. The V call is TRBV10-3, the J call TRBJ2-5; D not resolved. Trimming took 0 bases from V and 4 from J, leaving 12 bases between them. The CDR3 is 15 residues long. Looked up from germline, CDR1 is ENHRY and CDR2 is SYGVKD. The CDR3 DNA reads TGTGCCATCAGTGAGTCGACTGGCAAGGGAGAGACCCAGTACTTC. Residues: CAISESTGKGETQYF.

V usage is TRBV19 and J usage is TRBJ2-2, with 9 nucleotides matching TRBD1. This CDR3 region has 16 residues. CDR1 is LNHDA, CDR2 SQIVND, per germline (reference sequence). Trimming removed 6 bases from V and 4 bases from J; junction bases left unmatched: 9. The DNA of the CDR3 is TGTGCCAGTAGCCATCTACAGGGGGCGGGCACCGGGGAGCTGTTTTTT. Protein product: CASSHLQGAGTGELFF.

V gene TRBV5-6 combines with J gene TRBJ2-7; possible D gene TRBD1, 5 bases. The ends were cut back, 4 bases at V and 0 bases at J, with 17 bases in the middle. The germline gives CDR1 SGHDT, CDR2 YYEEEE. The CDR3 has 16 residues. The CDR3: CASSAVVTGDSYEQYF. CDR3 nucleotides: TGTGCCAGCAGCGCGGTCGTAACAGGTGACTCCTACGAGCAGTACTTC.

This clonotype has more than one count but fewer than ten. The gene calls are TRBV27 and TRBJ1-5, with TRBD1 identical over 8 bases. This CDR3 has 15 amino acids. After removal of 2 bases from V and 3 bases from J, the junction contained 3 bases not matched to a gene. From germline, CDR1 is MNHEY and CDR2 SMNVEV (reference sequence). The CDR3 sequence is CASSLQGANNQPQHF. CDR3 nucleotides: TGTGCCAGCAGTTTACAGGGGGCAAACAATCAGCCCCAGCATTTT.

This clonotype is a singleton in its sample. The CDR3 sequence: CASSEGGVYGANVLTF. The CDR3 region has the DNA TGTGCCAGCAGTGAGGGAGGGGTGTACGGGGCCAACGTCCTGACTTTC. The chain joins TRBV2 to TRBJ2-6, with 7 bases matching TRBD2. This CDR3 has 16 amino acids. V dropped 3 bases and J dropped 4; count of bases not matched to a gene: 6. Germline values: CDR1 SNHLY, CDR2 FYNNEI.

The rearrangement joins TRBV5-4 to TRBJ2-3; tentatively, D is TRBD2 (6 bases). The CDR3 is 15 residues long. Per germline, CDR1 SGHNT and CDR2 YYREEE (reference sequence). V lost 1 base and J 2 bases, leaving 11 bases between the germline ends. The CDR3 sequence is CASSLRAGPTDTQYF. The CDR3 nucleotides are TGTGCCAGCAGCTTGAGAGCGGGCCCCACAGATACGCAGTATTTT.

The rearrangement uses TRBV28 and TRBJ2-5; 11 bases are shared with TRBD2. V lost 7 bases and J lost 2; bases outside the gene matches: 15. The CDR3 length is 18 residues. Germline V gene lookup returns CDR1 MDHEN and CDR2 SYDVKM. This chain's CDR3 is CASNIGPSGGTFQETQYF. The CDR3 DNA reads TGTGCCAGCAATATCGGGCCTAGCGGGGGGACCTTTCAAGAGACCCAGTACTTC.

This rearrangement joins TRBV12-3 or TRBV12-4 to TRBJ2-7, with D perhaps TRBD2 (7 bases). This CDR3 is built from 13 residues. Trimming removed 3 bases from V and 5 bases from J, with 11 bases in between. CDR3 residues: CASSFGGRDEQYF. CDR3 nucleotide sequence: TGTGCCAGCAGTTTCGGGGGGCGCGACGAGCAGTACTTC.

The V and J genes are TRBV18 and TRBJ2-1; 9 bases fit TRBD2. CDR1 and CDR2 (germline): KGHSH, LQKENI. J gave up 7 bases and V 2 bases, and 3 bases lay outside the gene matches. This CDR3 is 14 amino acids long. CDR3 in DNA: TGTGCCAGCTCACCAAGACTAGCGGAGAATGAGCAGTTCTTC. Translating it yields CASSPRLAENEQFF.

The chain couples TRBV5-1 to TRBJ1-1; no firm D call. This CDR3 comprises 14 residues. CDR1 and CDR2 (germline): SGHRS, YFSETQ. Trimming pared 2 bases from V and 1 base from J, leaving 9 bases between. The CDR3 protein is CASSFMEGNTEAFF. DNA for the CDR3: TGCGCCAGCAGCTTTATGGAGGGGAACACTGAAGCTTTCTTT.

In nucleotides, the CDR3 is TGTGCCAGCAGGCTAGCGGGGGGGCTGTCCTACAATGAGCAGTTCTTC. Amino acid sequence: CASRLAGGLSYNEQFF. The chain combines TRBV27 with TRBJ2-1, with TRBD2 matching 12 bases. The CDR3 totals 16 residues. Germline V CDR1 and CDR2: MNHEY, SMNVEV (reference sequence). Trimming at V came to 6 bases and at J to 1 base, leaving 4 bases not matched to a gene.

This clonotype was seen once. The V call is TRBV24-1, the J call TRBJ2-1; unclear D gene. Trimming removed 9 bases at V and 8 bases at J, with 10 bases between. Per the germline V gene, CDR1 is KGHDR and CDR2 is SFDVKD. This CDR3 comprises 11 residues. The DNA for the CDR3 is TGTGCCACCGGGGAAGAATATGAGCAGTTCTTC. Translation gives CATGEEYEQFF.

The gene calls are TRBV10-2 and TRBJ2-5; D perhaps matches TRBD1 (5 bases). There are 16 residues in the CDR3. V was trimmed by 5 bases and J by 5 bases, leaving 21 bases between them. Germline-derived CDR1 and CDR2 are WSHSY and SAAADI. The DNA for the CDR3 is TGCGCCAGCAGTCAGACCCACAGGATCCCTGGGGAGACCCAGTACTTC. Its protein is CASSQTHRIPGETQYF.

The J gene is TRBJ2-7, the V gene TRBV10-2; D could derive from TRBD1 or TRBD2 (6 bases each). The V end lost 3 bases, the J end lost 3 bases, and 21 bases lay between the germline ends. In germline, CDR1 is WSHSY, CDR2 SAAADI. CDR3 length: 17 amino acids. CDR3 bases: TGCGCCAGCAGTGATAGGCCCGTAGGGGGGACCAGCTACGAGCAGTACTTC. It specifies CASSDRPVGGTSYEQYF.

The chain carries TRBV9 and TRBJ2-1, with D uncertain. The germline V gene encodes CDR1 SGDLS and CDR2 YYNGEE. V lost 4 bases and J lost 7, with 18 bases in between. The length of the CDR3 is 15 residues. The CDR3 region is CASSLEGFPRNEQFF. The CDR3 region has the DNA TGTGCCAGCAGCCTGGAAGGGTTCCCTAGGAATGAGCAGTTCTTC.

The chain uses TRBV7-2 and TRBJ2-2; 7 nucleotides match TRBD1. CDR1 is SGHTA, CDR2 FQGNSA, per germline. CDR3 length equals 14 residues. Losses at the gene ends were 8 bases for V and 4 bases for J; bases not matched to a gene: 7. In DNA form, the CDR3 reads TGTGCCAGCGGCAGGGGGTTGAGCACCGGGGAGCTGTTTTTT. It codes for CASGRGLSTGELFF.